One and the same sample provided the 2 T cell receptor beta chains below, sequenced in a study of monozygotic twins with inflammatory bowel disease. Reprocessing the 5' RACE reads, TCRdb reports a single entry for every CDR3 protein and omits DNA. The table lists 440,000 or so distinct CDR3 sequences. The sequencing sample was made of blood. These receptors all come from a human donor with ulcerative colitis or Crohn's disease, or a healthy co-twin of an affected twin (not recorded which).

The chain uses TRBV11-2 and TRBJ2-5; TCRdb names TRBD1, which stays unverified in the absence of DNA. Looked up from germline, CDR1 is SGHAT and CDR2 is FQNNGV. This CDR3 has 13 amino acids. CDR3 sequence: CASSPTGIETQYF.

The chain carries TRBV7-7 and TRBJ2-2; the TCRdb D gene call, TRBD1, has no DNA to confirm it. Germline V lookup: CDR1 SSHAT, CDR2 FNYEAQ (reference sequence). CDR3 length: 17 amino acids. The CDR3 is CASSLLNAGASTGELFF.